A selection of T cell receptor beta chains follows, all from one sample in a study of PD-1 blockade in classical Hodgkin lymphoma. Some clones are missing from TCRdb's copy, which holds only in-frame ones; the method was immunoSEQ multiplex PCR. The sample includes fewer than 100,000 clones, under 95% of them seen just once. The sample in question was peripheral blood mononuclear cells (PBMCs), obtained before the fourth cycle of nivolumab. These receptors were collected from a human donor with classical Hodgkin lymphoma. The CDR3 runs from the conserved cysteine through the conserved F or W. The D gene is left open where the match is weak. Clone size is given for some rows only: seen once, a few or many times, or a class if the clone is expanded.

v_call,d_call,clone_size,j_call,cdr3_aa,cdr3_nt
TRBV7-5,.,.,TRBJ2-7,CARGGRDGSYEQYF,TGTGCCAGAGGCGGAAGGGACGGCTCCTACGAGCAGTACTTC
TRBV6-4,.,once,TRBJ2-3,CASSDSRRDTQYF,TGTGCCAGCAGTGACTCGAGGAGGGATACGCAGTATTTT
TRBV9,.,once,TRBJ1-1,CASSVGGGKEKAFF,TGTGCCAGCAGCGTAGGAGGAGGGAAAGAAAAAGCTTTCTTT
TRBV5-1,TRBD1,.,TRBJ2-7,CASSLSPDRGSYEQYF,TGCGCCAGCAGCTTGAGTCCGGACAGGGGAAGCTACGAGCAGTACTTC
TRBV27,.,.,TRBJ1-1,CASSLGGNTEAFF,TGTGCCAGCAGTCTAGGGGGGAACACTGAAGCTTTCTTT
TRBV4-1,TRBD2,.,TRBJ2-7,CASSQDPRTSGYEQYF,TGCGCCAGCAGCCAAGATCCCCGGACTAGCGGCTACGAGCAGTACTTC
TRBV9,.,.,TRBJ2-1,CASSVGRYEQFF,TGTGCCAGCAGCGTAGGCAGGTATGAGCAGTTCTTC
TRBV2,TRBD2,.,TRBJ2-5,CASSESWLAGTQETQYF,TGTGCCAGCAGTGAGTCCTGGCTAGCGGGGACTCAAGAGACCCAGTACTTC
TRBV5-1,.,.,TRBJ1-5,CASSLKGGSNQPQHF,TGCGCCAGCAGCTTGAAGGGGGGGAGCAATCAGCCCCAGCATTTT
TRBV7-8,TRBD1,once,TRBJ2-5,CASRDDRGGETQYF,TGTGCCAGCAGGGATGACAGGGGGGGCGAGACCCAGTACTTC
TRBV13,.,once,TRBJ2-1,CASSLAVSSYNEQFF,TGTGCCAGCAGCTTAGCCGTGAGCTCCTACAATGAGCAGTTCTTC
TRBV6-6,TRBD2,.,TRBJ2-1,CASSLLAGVRNEQFF,TGTGCCAGCAGCCTACTAGCGGGAGTGAGGAATGAGCAGTTCTTC
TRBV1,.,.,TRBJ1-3,CTSSQVVRDRGTSSGNTIYF,TGCACCAGCAGCCAAGTCGTCCGGGACAGGGGGACGAGCTCTGGAAACACCATATATTTT
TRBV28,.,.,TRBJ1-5,CASRQGNQPQHF,TGTGCCAGCCGGCAGGGAAATCAGCCCCAGCATTTT
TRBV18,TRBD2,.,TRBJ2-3,CASSSGTSGRIDTQYF,TGTGCCAGCTCATCCGGGACTAGCGGGAGGATCGATACGCAGTATTTT
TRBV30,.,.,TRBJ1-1,CAWSPGVGNTEAFF,TGTGCCTGGAGCCCAGGGGTGGGGAACACTGAAGCTTTCTTT
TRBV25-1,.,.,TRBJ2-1,CASSPLALPGNEQFF,TGTGCCAGCAGTCCCCTGGCGCTCCCGGGCAATGAGCAGTTCTTC
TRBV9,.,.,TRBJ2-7,CASSVAGGTNYEQYF,TGTGCCAGCAGCGTAGCTGGGGGGACAAATTACGAGCAGTACTTC